Reported below is one T cell receptor (beta chain). What it binds is not known. Read sequence stops 3 residues before the CDR3 end, and the germline J gene provides the missing end. Germline-derived CDR1 and CDR2 are GTSNPN and SVGIG (reference sequence). There are 15 residues in the CDR3. Trimming shortened V by 1 base and J by 1 base, and 13 bases separated the two germline ends. This sample was taken from a study of T cells in women clearing cervical HPV infection. Clones were sequenced by immunoSEQ multiplex PCR, and TCRdb holds only the in-frame ones, with some missing. The sample shows 20,000 to 25,000 clones, and over 7.5% sits with its ten largest clones. Study observations and caveats: Associations may precede or follow infection; HPV-specific or memory T cells were not isolated. Cases carried less TRBV6-7 than controls: roughly 0.11% versus 0.16%. Repertoire richness, not evenness, was significantly elevated in CIN3+ cases versus controls.

This TCR derives from a woman aged 18-70 years with a cervical HPV16 infection that either progressed to CIN3+ or cleared (not recorded which). The sequenced sample consisted of blood buffy coat. This chain uses TRBV30 with TRBJ2-5; possibly TRBD2 for D (5 bases). The CDR3 sequence: CAWSGGPRPQETQYF. CDR3 DNA (partial): TGTGCCTGGAGTGGAGGGCCCAGGCCCCAAGAGACC.